The rows below give T cell receptor beta chains drawn from one sample of a study of T cell responses to AZD1222 COVID-19 vaccine. Assay used: immunoSEQ multiplex PCR; TCRdb lists only in-frame clones, some missing. The sample holds about 140,000 clones, 90% seen once. The sample in question was peripheral blood, obtained 28 days after the second AZD1222 dose. Receptors were obtained from an adult who received the AZD1222 COVID-19 vaccine. The CDR3 runs from the conserved cysteine through the conserved F or W. A D gene is named only where the DNA matches it firmly. A clone size is listed for some rows: how often the clone was seen (once, few, many), or a class if it is expanded.

j_gene: TRBJ1-5
v_gene: TRBV28
abundance: .
d_gene: .
CDR3nt: TGTGCCAGCAGCCCCGGGGGTTCTCGAGAGATGGGTCAGCCCCAGCATTTT
CDR3aa: CASSPGGSREMGQPQHF

j_gene: TRBJ1-2
v_gene: TRBV11-2
abundance: .
d_gene: TRBD1
CDR3nt: TGTGCCAGCAGCGCACCCGGGACAGGGCACTATGGCTACACCTTC
CDR3aa: CASSAPGTGHYGYTF

j_gene: TRBJ1-5
v_gene: TRBV19
abundance: once
d_gene: .
CDR3nt: TGTGCCAGTAGTATTCCCCTCGGGCAAGAGCAGCCCCAGCATTTT
CDR3aa: CASSIPLGQEQPQHF

j_gene: TRBJ1-5
v_gene: TRBV28
abundance: .
d_gene: .
CDR3nt: TGTGCCAGCAGTTTACGCTCGGCAGATTATCAGCCCCAGCATTTT
CDR3aa: CASSLRSADYQPQHF

j_gene: TRBJ2-7
v_gene: TRBV6-5
abundance: .
d_gene: .
CDR3nt: TGTGCCAGCAGTTACGAGGCCACCTACGAGCAGTACTTC
CDR3aa: CASSYEATYEQYF

j_gene: TRBJ2-7
v_gene: TRBV28
abundance: .
d_gene: .
CDR3nt: TGTGCCAGCAGTTTACTGGCGGGAGAGCAGTACTTC
CDR3aa: CASSLLAGEQYF

j_gene: TRBJ2-6
v_gene: TRBV6-6
abundance: .
d_gene: .
CDR3nt: TGTGCCAGCCACTTGGGGGCCAACGTCCTGACTTTC
CDR3aa: CASHLGANVLTF

j_gene: TRBJ2-2
v_gene: TRBV5-4
abundance: .
d_gene: .
CDR3nt: TGTGCCAGCAGCCCTACAGGTGGCAGCACCGGGGAGCTGTTTTTT
CDR3aa: CASSPTGGSTGELFF

j_gene: TRBJ1-5
v_gene: TRBV7-7
abundance: .
d_gene: TRBD1
CDR3nt: TGTGCTAGCACCTTTAGGGGACAGGGCTTAAATCAGCCCCAGCATTTT
CDR3aa: CASTFRGQGLNQPQHF

j_gene: TRBJ2-1
v_gene: TRBV19
abundance: .
d_gene: .
CDR3nt: TGTGCCAGTAGTATCCCCCCATCGGATGAGCAGTTCTTC
CDR3aa: CASSIPPSDEQFF